The present TCR beta chain was sequenced within a study of blood T cells in healthy people across ages. This CDR3 spans 15 amino acids. Alongside a J-beta primer mix, a sample-barcoded 5' primer served in a second PCR lasting about 7 to 12 cycles. In TCRdb, the 5' RACE reads were re-called with MiXCR into one record per CDR3 protein. The sample records hundreds of thousands of distinct CDR3 sequences, about 30% being singletons. Sequences were obtained from blood. The chain recombines TRBV21-1 with TRBJ1-2; the table assigns TRBD1, which was not confirmed against the DNA. TRBV21-1 is flagged as a pseudogene. The sequence derives from a woman of 80 years or more in good health. The CDR3 nucleotides are TGTGCCAGCAGCACACACAGGGTAACCTTCTATGGCTACACCTTC. Protein: CASSTHRVTFYGYTF.